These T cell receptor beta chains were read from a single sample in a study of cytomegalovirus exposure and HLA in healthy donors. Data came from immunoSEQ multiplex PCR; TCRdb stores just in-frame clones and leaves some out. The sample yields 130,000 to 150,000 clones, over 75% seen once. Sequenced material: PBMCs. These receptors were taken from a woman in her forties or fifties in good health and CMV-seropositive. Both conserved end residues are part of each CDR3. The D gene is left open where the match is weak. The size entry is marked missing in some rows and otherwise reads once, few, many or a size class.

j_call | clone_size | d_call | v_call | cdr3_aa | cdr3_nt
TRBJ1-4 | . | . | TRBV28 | CASSLSHTGGKLFF | TGTGCCAGCAGTTTATCTCACACGGGGGGAAAACTGTTTTTT
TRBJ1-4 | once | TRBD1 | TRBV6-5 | CASSQDRGNEKLFF | TGTGCCAGCAGTCAGGACAGGGGAAATGAAAAACTGTTTTTT
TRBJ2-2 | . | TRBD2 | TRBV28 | CASRSKRGGDSGELFF | TGTGCCAGCAGGTCAAAGCGGGGGGGCGACAGCGGGGAGCTGTTTTTT
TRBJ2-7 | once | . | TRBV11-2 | CASSLVGGAGSYEQYF | TGTGCCAGCAGCTTAGTTGGCGGCGCAGGGTCCTACGAGCAGTACTTC
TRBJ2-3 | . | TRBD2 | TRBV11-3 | CASSPGTSGGTTDTQYF | TGTGCCAGCAGCCCCGGGACTAGCGGGGGCACCACAGATACGCAGTATTTT
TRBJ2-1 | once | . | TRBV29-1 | CSVVGESNEQFF | TGCAGCGTTGTAGGGGAAAGCAATGAGCAGTTCTTC
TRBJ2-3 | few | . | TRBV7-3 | CASSFTGPTDTQYF | TGTGCCAGCAGCTTTACAGGGCCCACAGATACGCAGTATTTT
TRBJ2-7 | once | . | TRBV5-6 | CASSPRLGGEQYF | TGTGCCAGCAGCCCCCGGCTAGGAGGGGAGCAGTACTTC
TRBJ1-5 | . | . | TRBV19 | CASTPGQSNQPQHF | TGTGCCAGTACCCCAGGACAAAGCAATCAGCCCCAGCATTTT
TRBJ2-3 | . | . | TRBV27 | CASSFRGNTDTQYF | TGTGCCAGCAGTTTTCGGGGAAACACAGATACGCAGTATTTT
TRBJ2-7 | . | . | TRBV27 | CASADRSSYEQYF | TGTGCCAGCGCAGACAGAAGCTCCTACGAGCAGTACTTC
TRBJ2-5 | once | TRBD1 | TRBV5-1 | CASSLFTGGAGQETQYF | TGCGCCAGCAGCTTGTTCACAGGGGGCGCGGGTCAAGAGACCCAGTACTTC
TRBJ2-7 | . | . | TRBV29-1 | CSVEGGNQFEQYF | TGCAGCGTTGAAGGAGGGAACCAGTTCGAGCAGTACTTC
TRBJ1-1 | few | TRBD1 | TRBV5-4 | CASSSKTGGNTEAFF | TGTGCCAGCAGCTCTAAAACAGGGGGAAACACTGAAGCTTTCTTT
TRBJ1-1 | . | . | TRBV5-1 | CASSLAGLERNTEAFF | TGCGCCAGCAGCTTGGCGGGGTTGGAGAGGAACACTGAAGCTTTCTTT
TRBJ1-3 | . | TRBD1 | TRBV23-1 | CASSQDRDLGAISGNTIYF | TGCGCCAGCAGTCAAGACAGGGACTTGGGCGCTATCTCTGGAAACACCATATATTTT
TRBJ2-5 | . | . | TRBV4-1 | CASSPPTQETQYF | TGCGCCAGCAGCCCTCCAACTCAAGAGACCCAGTACTTC
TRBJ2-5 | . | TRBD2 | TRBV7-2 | CASTLGGEGKTQYF | TGTGCCAGCACCCTTGGAGGGGAGGGGAAGACCCAGTACTTC
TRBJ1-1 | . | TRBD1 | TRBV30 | CAWNEQGAGDTEAFF | TGTGCCTGGAACGAGCAGGGGGCAGGGGACACTGAAGCTTTCTTT
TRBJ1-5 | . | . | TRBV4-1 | CASSQVNRVGLDQPQHF | TGCGCCAGCAGCCAAGTAAACAGGGTGGGATTGGATCAGCCCCAGCATTTT
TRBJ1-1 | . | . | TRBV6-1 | CASSERVLSGVTEAFF | TGTGCCAGCAGTGAAAGGGTATTATCAGGGGTCACTGAAGCTTTCTTT
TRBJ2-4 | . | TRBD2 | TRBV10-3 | CAISDERGGKNIQYF | TGTGCCATCAGTGATGAGCGGGGGGGCAAAAACATTCAGTACTTC
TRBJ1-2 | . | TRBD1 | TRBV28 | CASSFPYYLTGSDGYTF | TGTGCCAGCAGTTTCCCTTATTACCTGACAGGGAGCGATGGCTACACCTTC
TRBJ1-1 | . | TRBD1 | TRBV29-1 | CSVRDSAVNTEAFF | TGCAGCGTCCGGGACAGCGCAGTGAACACTGAAGCTTTCTTT
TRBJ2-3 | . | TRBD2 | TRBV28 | CASVERGGTDTQYF | TGTGCCAGTGTTGAGCGGGGAGGCACAGATACGCAGTATTTT